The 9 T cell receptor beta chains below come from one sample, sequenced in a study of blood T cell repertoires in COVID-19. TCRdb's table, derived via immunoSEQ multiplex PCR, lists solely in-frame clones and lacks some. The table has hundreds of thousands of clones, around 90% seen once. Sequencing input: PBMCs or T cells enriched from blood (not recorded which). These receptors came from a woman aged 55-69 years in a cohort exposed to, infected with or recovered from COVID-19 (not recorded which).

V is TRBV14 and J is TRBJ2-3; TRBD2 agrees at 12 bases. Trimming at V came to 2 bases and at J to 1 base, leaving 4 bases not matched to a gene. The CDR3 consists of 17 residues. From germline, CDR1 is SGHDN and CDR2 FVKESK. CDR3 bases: TGTGCCAGCAGCCAAATACTAGCGGGAGGCGGCACAGATACGCAGTATTTT. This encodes CASSQILAGGGTDTQYF.

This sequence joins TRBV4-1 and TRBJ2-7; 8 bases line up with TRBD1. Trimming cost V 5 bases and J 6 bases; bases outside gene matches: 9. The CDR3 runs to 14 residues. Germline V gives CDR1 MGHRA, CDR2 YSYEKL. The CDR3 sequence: CASSGRDRSPEQYF. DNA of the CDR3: TGCGCCAGCAGCGGTCGGGACAGGTCGCCCGAGCAGTACTTC.

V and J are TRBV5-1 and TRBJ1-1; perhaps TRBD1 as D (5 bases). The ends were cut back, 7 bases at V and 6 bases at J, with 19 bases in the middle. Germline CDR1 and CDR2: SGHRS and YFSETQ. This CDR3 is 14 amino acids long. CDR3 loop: CASSQGGERAEAFF. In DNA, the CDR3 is TGCGCCAGCTCACAAGGAGGGGAAAGAGCTGAAGCTTTCTTT.

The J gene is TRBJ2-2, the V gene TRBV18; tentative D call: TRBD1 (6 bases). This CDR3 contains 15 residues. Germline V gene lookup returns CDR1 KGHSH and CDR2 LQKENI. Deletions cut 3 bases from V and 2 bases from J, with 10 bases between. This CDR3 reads CASSPGTPNTGELFF. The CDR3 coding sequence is TGTGCCAGCTCACCTGGGACACCCAACACCGGGGAGCTGTTTTTT.

CDR3 amino acids: CASSQGRLNVHEQYF. CDR3 sequence (DNA): TGTGCCAGCAGCCAAGGAAGACTAAACGTCCACGAGCAGTACTTC. The chain recombines TRBV14 with TRBJ2-7; weak D call: TRBD2 (5 bases). V was pared by 1 base and J by 5 bases, with 15 bases between. Germline lookup yields CDR1 SGHDN and CDR2 FVKESK. This CDR3 has 15 amino acids.

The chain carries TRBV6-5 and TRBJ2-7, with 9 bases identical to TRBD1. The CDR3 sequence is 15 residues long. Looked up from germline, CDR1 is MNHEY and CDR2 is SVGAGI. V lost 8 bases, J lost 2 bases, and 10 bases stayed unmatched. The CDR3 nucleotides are TGTGCCAGCCAGGGGCAGACAGGGGGGACCTACGAGCAGTACTTC. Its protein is CASQGQTGGTYEQYF.

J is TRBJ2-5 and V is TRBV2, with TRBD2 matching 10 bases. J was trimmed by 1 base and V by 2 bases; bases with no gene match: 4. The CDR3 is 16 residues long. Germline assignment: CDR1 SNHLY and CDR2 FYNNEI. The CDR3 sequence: CASSETTSGFQETQYF. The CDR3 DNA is TGTGCCAGCAGTGAAACGACTAGCGGGTTCCAAGAGACCCAGTACTTC.

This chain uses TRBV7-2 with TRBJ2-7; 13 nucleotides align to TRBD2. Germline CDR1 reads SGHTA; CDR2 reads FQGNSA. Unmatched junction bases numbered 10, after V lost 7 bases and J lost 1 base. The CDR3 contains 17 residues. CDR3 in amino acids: CASTSLGLAGLSYEQYF. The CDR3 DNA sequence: TGTGCCAGCACCTCCCTGGGACTAGCGGGGCTTTCCTACGAGCAGTACTTC.

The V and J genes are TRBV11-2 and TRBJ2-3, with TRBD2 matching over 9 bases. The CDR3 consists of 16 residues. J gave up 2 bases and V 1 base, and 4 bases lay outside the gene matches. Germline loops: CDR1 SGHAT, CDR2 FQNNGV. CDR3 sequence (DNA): TGTGCCAGCAGCTTAGGTCTAGCGGGGACCACAGATACGCAGTATTTT. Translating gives CASSLGLAGTTDTQYF. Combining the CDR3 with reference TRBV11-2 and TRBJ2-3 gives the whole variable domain EAGVAQSPRYKIIEKRQSVAFWCNPISGHATLYWYQQILGQGPKLLIQFQNNGVVDDSQLPKDRFSAERLKGVDSTLKIQPAKLEDSAVYLCASSLGLAGTTDTQYFGPGTRLTVL.